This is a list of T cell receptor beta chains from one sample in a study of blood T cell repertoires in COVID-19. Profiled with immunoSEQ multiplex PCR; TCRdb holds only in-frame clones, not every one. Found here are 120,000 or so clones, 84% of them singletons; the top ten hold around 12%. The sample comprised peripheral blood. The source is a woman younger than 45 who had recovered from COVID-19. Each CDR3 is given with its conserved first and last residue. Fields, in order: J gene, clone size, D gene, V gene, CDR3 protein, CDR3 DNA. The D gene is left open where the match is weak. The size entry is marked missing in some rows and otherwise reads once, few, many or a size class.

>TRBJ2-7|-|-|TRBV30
CACQKSSGLAAVDYEQYF
TGTGCCTGCCAAAAATCATCTGGGTTAGCAGCGGTGGATTACGAGCAGTACTTC
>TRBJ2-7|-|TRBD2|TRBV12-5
CASGLVVSSGSSNYEQYF
TGTGCTAGTGGTTTGGTAGTCTCTAGCGGGAGCTCGAACTACGAGCAGTACTTC
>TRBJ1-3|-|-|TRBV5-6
CASTLQLRGLTHPGNTIYF
TGTGCCAGCACCCTCCAGCTACGAGGGCTTACTCATCCTGGAAACACCATATATTTT
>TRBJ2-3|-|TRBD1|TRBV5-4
CASSRDRGDTQYF
TGTGCCAGCAGTCGGGACAGAGGAGATACGCAGTATTTT
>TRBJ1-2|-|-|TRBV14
CASSQDFAGYGYTF
TGTGCCAGCAGCCAAGATTTCGCAGGGTATGGCTACACCTTC
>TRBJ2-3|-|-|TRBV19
CASSPRTDTQYF
TGTGCCAGTAGCCCCAGGACAGATACGCAGTATTTT
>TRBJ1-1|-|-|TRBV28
CASTPGRDWNTEAFF
TGTGCCAGCACTCCGGGCAGGGATTGGAACACTGAAGCTTTCTTT
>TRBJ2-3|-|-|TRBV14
CASSQDPGGGTQYF
TGTGCCAGCAGCCAAGATCCGGGGGGCGGTACGCAGTATTTT
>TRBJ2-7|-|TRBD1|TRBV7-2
CASSPRQGNYEQYF
TGTGCCAGCAGCCCCCGACAGGGGAACTACGAGCAGTACTTC
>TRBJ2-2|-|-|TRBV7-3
CASSSGNTGELFF
TGTGCCAGCAGCTCAGGGAACACCGGGGAGCTGTTTTTT
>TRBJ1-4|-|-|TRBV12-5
CASGLGQSNEKLFF
TGTGCTAGTGGTTTGGGACAGTCTAATGAAAAACTGTTTTTT
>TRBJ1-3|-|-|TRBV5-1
CASSLEPVTGNTIYF
TGCGCCAGCAGCTTGGAGCCAGTTACGGGGAACACCATATATTTT
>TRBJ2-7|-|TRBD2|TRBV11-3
CASSLASGISYEQYF
TGTGCCAGCAGCTTAGCTAGCGGGATATCCTACGAGCAGTACTTC
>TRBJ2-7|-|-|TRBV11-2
CASSLGAGSYEQYF
TGTGCCAGCAGCTTAGGGGCAGGGTCCTACGAGCAGTACTTC
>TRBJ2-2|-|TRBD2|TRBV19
CASSIGAGGPNTGELFF
TGTGCCAGTAGTATAGGAGCGGGGGGGCCGAACACCGGGGAGCTGTTTTTT
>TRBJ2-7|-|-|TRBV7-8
CASSLDNEQYF
TGTGCCAGCAGCTTAGATAACGAGCAGTACTTC
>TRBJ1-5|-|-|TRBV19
CASSIEANQPQHF
TGTGCCAGTAGTATTGAGGCAAATCAGCCCCAGCATTTT
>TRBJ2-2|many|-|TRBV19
CASSIASNTGELFF
TGTGCCAGTAGTATAGCCTCGAACACCGGGGAGCTGTTTTTT
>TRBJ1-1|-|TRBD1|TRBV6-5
CASRPQGATEAFF
TGTGCCAGCAGACCCCAGGGGGCTACTGAAGCTTTCTTT
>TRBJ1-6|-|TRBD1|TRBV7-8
CASSPGQLNSPLHF
TGTGCCAGCAGTCCGGGACAGTTAAATTCACCCCTCCACTTT
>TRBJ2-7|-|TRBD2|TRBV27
CASSPAPLAGGPGEQYF
TGTGCCAGCAGTCCCGCGCCTCTAGCGGGAGGGCCGGGGGAGCAGTACTTC
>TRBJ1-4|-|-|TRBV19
CASSIYRVATNEKLFF
TGTGCCAGTAGTATCTACAGGGTTGCGACTAATGAAAAACTGTTTTTT
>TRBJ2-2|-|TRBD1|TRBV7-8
CASCAGQGITGELFF
TGTGCCAGTTGTGCCGGACAGGGCATCACCGGGGAGCTGTTTTTT
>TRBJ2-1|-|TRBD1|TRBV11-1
CASSLVGQGARNEQFF
TGTGCCAGCAGCTTAGTAGGCCAGGGGGCGCGAAATGAGCAGTTCTTC
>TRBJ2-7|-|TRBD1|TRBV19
CASSRTGGVYEQYF
TGTGCCAGTAGCAGGACAGGTGGAGTTTACGAGCAGTACTTC
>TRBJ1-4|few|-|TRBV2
CASSASGAGLKEKLFF
TGTGCCAGCAGCGCCAGTGGGGCAGGGCTAAAGGAAAAACTGTTTTTT
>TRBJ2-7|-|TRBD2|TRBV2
CASSEGSGGLRQQYF
TGTGCCAGCAGTGAGGGTAGCGGGGGGTTGAGGCAGCAGTACTTC
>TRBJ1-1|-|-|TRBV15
CATSRGGRNEAFF
TGTGCCACCAGCAGAGGAGGAAGGAATGAAGCTTTCTTT
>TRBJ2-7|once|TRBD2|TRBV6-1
CASNGLADNYEQYF
TGTGCCAGCAATGGACTAGCGGACAACTACGAGCAGTACTTC
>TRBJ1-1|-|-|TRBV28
CATRDTNTEAFF
TGTGCCACCAGGGACACGAACACTGAAGCTTTCTTT
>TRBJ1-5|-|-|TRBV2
CASSEAEYSNQPQHF
TGTGCCAGCAGTGAAGCGGAGTATAGCAATCAGCCCCAGCATTTT
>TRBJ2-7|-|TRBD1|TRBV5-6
CASSLRGLGSSYEQYF
TGTGCCAGCAGCTTGAGGGGGCTTGGGAGCTCCTACGAGCAGTACTTC
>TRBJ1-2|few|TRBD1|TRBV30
CAWSGRDRGIYGYTF
TGTGCCTGGAGTGGCCGGGACAGGGGAATCTATGGCTACACCTTC
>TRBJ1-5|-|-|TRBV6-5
CASRAGSNQPQHF
TGTGCCAGCAGGGCGGGGAGCAATCAGCCCCAGCATTTT
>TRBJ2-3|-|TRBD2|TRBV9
CASSVREGNTDTQYF
TGTGCCAGCAGCGTTCGGGAGGGTAATACAGATACGCAGTATTTT